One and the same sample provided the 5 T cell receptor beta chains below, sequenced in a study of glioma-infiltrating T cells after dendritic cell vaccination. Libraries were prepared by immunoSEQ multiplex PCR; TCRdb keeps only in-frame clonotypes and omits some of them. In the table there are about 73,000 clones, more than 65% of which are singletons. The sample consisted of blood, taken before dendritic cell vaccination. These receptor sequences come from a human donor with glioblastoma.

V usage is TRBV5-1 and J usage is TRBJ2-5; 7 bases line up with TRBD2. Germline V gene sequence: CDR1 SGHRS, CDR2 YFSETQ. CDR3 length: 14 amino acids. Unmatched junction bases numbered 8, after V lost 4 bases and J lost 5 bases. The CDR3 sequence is CASSRARGEETQYF. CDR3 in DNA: TGCGCCAGCAGCCGGGCCCGGGGGGAGGAGACCCAGTACTTC.

CDR3 region: CASSTSSGGGTQYF. In DNA, the CDR3 is TGTGCCAGCAGCACATCTAGCGGGGGAGGGACCCAGTACTTC. J is TRBJ2-5 and V is TRBV7-3; 10 positions match TRBD2. The V gene end was trimmed by 5 bases and the J gene end by 7 bases; junction bases not matched to a gene: 7. Germline CDR1 and CDR2: SGHTA and FQGTGA. This CDR3 is built from 14 residues.

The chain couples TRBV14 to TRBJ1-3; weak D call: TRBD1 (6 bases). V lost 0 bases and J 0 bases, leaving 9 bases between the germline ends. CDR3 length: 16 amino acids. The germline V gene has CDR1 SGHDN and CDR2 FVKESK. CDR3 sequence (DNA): TGTGCCAGCAGCCAAGAGGGGGGGCCCTCTGGAAACACCATATATTTT. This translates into CASSQEGGPSGNTIYF.

CDR3: CASSLPLYNSPLHF. In DNA form, the CDR3 reads TGTGCCAGCAGTTTACCCCTCTATAATTCACCCCTCCACTTT. This chain connects TRBV27 to TRBJ1-6, with D unclear. From germline, CDR1 is MNHEY and CDR2 SMNVEV (reference sequence). The CDR3 spans 14 residues. The V gene lost 2 bases and the J gene lost 3 bases, with 5 bases spanning the gap.

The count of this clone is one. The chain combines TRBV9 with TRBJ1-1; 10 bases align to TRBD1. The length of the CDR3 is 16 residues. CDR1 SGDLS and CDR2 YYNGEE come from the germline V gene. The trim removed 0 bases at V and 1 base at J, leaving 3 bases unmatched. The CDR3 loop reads CASSVDRTGGNTEAFF. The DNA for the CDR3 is TGTGCCAGCAGCGTAGATAGGACAGGGGGGAACACTGAAGCTTTCTTT.